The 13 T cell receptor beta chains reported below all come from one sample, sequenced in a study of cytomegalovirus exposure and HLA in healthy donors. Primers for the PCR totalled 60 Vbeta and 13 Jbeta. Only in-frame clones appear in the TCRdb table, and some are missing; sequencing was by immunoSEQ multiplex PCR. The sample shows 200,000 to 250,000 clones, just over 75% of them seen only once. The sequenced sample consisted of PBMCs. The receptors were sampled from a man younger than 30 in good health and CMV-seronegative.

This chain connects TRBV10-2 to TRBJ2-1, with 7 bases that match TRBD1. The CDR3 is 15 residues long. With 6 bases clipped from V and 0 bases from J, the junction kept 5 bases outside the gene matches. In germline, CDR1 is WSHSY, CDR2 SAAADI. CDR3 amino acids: CASSPTGSSYNEQFF. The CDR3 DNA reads TGCGCCAGCAGCCCGACAGGGAGCTCCTACAATGAGCAGTTCTTC.

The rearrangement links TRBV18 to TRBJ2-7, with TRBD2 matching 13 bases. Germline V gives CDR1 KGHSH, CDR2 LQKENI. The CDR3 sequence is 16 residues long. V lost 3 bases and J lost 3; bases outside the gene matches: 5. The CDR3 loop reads CASSPEGLAGLYEQYF. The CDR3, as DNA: TGTGCCAGCTCACCGGAGGGACTAGCGGGGCTCTACGAGCAGTACTTC.

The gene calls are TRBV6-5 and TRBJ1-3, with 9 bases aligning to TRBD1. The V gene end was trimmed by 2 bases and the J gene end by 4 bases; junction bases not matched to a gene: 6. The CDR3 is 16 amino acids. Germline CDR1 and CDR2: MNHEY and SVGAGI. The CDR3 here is CASSYGTGFDGNTIYF. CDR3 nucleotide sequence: TGTGCCAGCAGTTACGGGACAGGGTTCGACGGAAACACCATATATTTT.

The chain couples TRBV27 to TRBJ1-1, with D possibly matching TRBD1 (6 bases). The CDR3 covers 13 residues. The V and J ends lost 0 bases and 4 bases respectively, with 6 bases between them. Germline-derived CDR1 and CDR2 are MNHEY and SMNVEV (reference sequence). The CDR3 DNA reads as TGTGCCAGCAGTTTATCAGGGGGCACTGAAGCTTTCTTT. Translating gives CASSLSGGTEAFF.

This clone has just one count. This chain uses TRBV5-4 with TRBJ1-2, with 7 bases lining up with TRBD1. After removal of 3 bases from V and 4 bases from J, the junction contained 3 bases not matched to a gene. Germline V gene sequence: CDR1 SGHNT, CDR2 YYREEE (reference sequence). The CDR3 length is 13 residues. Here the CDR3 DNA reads TGTGCCAGCAGCTCGGACAGGAGCTATGGCTACACCTTC. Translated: CASSSDRSYGYTF.

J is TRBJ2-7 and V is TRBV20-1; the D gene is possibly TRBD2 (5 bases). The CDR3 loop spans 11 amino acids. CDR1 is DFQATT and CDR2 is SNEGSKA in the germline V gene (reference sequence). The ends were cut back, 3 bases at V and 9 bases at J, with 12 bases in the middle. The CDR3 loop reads CSASGDLLQYF. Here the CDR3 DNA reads TGCAGTGCTAGCGGGGATTTATTGCAGTACTTC.

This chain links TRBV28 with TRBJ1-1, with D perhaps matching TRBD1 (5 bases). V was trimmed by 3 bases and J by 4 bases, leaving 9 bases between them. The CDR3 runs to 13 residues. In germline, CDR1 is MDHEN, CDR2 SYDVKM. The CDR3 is CASSFSRGTEAFF. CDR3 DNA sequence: TGTGCCAGCAGTTTTTCTAGGGGCACTGAAGCTTTCTTT.

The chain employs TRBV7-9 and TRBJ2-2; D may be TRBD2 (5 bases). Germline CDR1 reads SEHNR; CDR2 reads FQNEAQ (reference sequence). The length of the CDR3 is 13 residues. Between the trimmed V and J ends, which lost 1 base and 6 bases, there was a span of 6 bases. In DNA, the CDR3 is TGTGCCAGCAGCTTAGAGGAGGCCGGGGAGCTGTTTTTT. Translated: CASSLEEAGELFF.

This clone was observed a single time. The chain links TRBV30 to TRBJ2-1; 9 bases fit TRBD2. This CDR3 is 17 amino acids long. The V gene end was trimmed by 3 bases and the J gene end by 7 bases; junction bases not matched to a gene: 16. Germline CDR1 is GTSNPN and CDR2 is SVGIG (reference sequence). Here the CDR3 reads CAWRTGVAGVRGNEQFF. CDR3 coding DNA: TGTGCCTGGAGAACTGGTGTAGCGGGAGTAAGAGGAAATGAGCAGTTCTTC.

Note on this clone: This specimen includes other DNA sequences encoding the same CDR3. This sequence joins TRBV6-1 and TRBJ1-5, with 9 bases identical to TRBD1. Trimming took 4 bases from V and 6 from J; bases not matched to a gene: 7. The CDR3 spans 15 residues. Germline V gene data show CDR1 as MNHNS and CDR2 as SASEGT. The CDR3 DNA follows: TGTGCCAGCAGTGCCGACAGGGGGTTTGGTCAGCCCCAGCATTTT. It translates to CASSADRGFGQPQHF.

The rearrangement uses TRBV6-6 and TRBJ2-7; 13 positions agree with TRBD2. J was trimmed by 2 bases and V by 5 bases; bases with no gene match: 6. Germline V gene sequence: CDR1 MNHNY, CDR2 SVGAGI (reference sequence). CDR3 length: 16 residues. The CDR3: CASSRTSGSPPYEQYF. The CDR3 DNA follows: TGTGCCAGCAGTCGGACTAGCGGGAGCCCTCCCTACGAGCAGTACTTC.

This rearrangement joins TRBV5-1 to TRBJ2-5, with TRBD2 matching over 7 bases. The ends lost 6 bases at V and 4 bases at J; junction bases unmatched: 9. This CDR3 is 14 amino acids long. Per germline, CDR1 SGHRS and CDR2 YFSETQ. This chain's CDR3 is CASIIAPGGETQYF. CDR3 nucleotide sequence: TGCGCCAGCATCATTGCCCCGGGGGGAGAGACCCAGTACTTC.

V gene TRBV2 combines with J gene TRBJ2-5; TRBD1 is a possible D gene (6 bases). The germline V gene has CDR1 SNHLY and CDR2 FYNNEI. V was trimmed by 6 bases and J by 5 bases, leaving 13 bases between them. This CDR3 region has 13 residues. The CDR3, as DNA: TGTGCCAGCAGCCCTCCAGGGGCGGAGACCCAGTACTTC. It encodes CASSPPGAETQYF.